This TCR beta chain was found in a study of siplizumab effects on memory and regulatory T cells. Regarding the study as a whole: Reactions containing siplizumab showed mappable alloreactive CD4+ clones averaging approximately 75% Treg-derived, versus approximately 28% in controls. Mapping to unstimulated subsets was achieved for only a minor fraction of alloreactive clones.

Method: immunoSEQ multiplex PCR; TCRdb's copy keeps in-frame clones and lacks some. This sample has some 52,000 clones, with under 98% found just once. Germline loops: CDR1 SNHLY, CDR2 FYNNEI. Trimming stripped 4 bases from V and 2 bases from J, with 15 bases between. The CDR3 contains 16 residues. Sequencing was performed on unstimulated naive, memory, effector memory and TEMRA subsets derived from a few donor pairs. This clone was detected once. The antigen is not known. The chain recombines TRBV2 with TRBJ1-5; D gene unclear. This receptor was identified in a human donor in good health. The source material was naive CD4+ T cells sorted from blood. As DNA, the CDR3 is TGTGCCAGCAGTGGGTCGCTGGGGATGGGCAATCAGCCCCAGCATTTT. Encoded protein: CASSGSLGMGNQPQHF.